These T cell receptor beta chains were read from a single sample in a study of CD8 T cells in ankylosing spondylitis. Each CDR3 protein gets one entry after TCRdb re-called the 5' RACE reads with MiXCR. In the table there are some 200,000 distinct CDR3 sequences, 10% to 15% of which are singletons. The material sequenced was blood, either unsorted or a sorted T cell fraction (not recorded which). Source of these receptors: a male donor with ankylosing spondylitis or in good health (not recorded which). CDR3s include the opening cysteine and the closing phenylalanine or tryptophan. The D gene is left open where the match is weak. The size field is filled for only some rows; it gives once, few, many or a size class.

d_gene	v_gene	j_gene	abundance	CDR3aa	CDR3nt
NA	TRBV2	TRBJ2-3	once	CATRTGVPTDTQYF	TGTGCCACAAGGACCGGGGTCCCCACAGATACGCAGTATTTT
NA	TRBV6-1	TRBJ1-1	few	CASSLDTVNTEAFF	TGTGCCAGCAGCCTAGACACAGTGAACACTGAAGCTTTCTTT
TRBD2	TRBV5-6	TRBJ2-1	few	CASSLTSGGAYNEQFF	TGTGCCAGCAGCCTTACTAGCGGGGGGGCCTACAATGAGCAGTTCTTC
TRBD1	TRBV4-1	TRBJ2-7	NA	CASSQEWQGVYEQYF	TGCGCCAGCAGCCAAGAATGGCAGGGGGTCTACGAGCAGTACTTC
NA	TRBV12-3/TRBV12-4	TRBJ2-5	NA	CSSSLSRETQYF	TGTTCCAGCAGTTTGAGTCGGGAGACCCAGTACTTC
NA	TRBV7-9	TRBJ2-5	few	CASSLADQETQYF	TGTGCCAGCAGCTTAGCGGACCAAGAGACCCAGTACTTC
TRBD2	TRBV6-1	TRBJ2-1	many	CASSSGLAGYNEQFF	TGTGCCAGCAGCTCGGGACTAGCGGGATACAATGAGCAGTTCTTC
NA	TRBV10-2	TRBJ2-7	few	CASSERLTGLRGYYYEQYF	TGCGCCAGCAGTGAGCGGTTGACAGGCCTAAGAGGCTACTACTACGAGCAGTACTTC
TRBD1	TRBV29-1	TRBJ2-4	few	CSVGDRVAGNIQYF	TGCAGCGTTGGGGACAGGGTAGCCGGAAACATTCAGTACTTC
NA	TRBV14	TRBJ1-4	few	CASSQTATNEKLFF	TGTGCCAGCAGCCAGACGGCAACTAATGAAAAACTGTTTTTT
NA	TRBV24-1	TRBJ1-1	many	CATSDLRRSEAFF	TGTGCCACCAGTGACCTCAGGAGGTCTGAAGCTTTCTTT